This T cell receptor beta chain was identified in a study of blood T cell repertoires in COVID-19 (TCRdb year 2020). For the study in its entirety: Collaborator samples came from the United States, Italy and Spain and covered acute and convalescent phases of COVID-19. The material from the prospective study consisted of cDNA or gDNA derived from T cells, B-cell-depleted T cells, or PBMCs. Deeply sampled blood TCRbeta repertoires from subjects exposed to, actively infected with, or recovered from COVID-19 were included in the dataset. The repertoires were released in a freely available public database intended as a resource for research on the immune response to SARS-CoV-2. Samples came from the ongoing ImmuneRACE study (first 160 participants) plus 1,254 subjects from 6 global collaborators. A de-identified subject ID, COVID-19 status, age in years and sex were almost always included in the sample metadata. Where available, HLA class I and class II types were obtained from metadata supplied by the sample provider rather than from assay-based typing.

Each collaborating institution followed its own protocols to collect whole blood in K2EDTA tubes. Collaborator samples were shipped for TCRbeta analysis as frozen whole blood, isolated PBMCs, or DNA extracted from either sample type. The full study reports these points: The quantity of clinical and demographic metadata differed by source and by participant and was supplied without curation.

As concerns this clone: Its antigen has not been determined. Per-base quality was not reported, and no clone a single base away is much larger than it.

The immunoSEQ Assay, a bias-controlled multiplex PCR, was used to amplify TCRbeta CDR3 regions from genomic DNA. The published analysis was carried out like this. The number of nucleated cells in each sample was estimated from the amplification of reference gene primers within the assay. To quantify the absolute abundance of each unique TCRbeta CDR3 rearrangement, sequence reads were collapsed and filtered. For each sample, productive Simpson clonality was calculated as the square root of Simpson's diversity index across productive rearrangements. TCRdb carries this immuneACCESS record with in-frame sequences only. Its versions omit some clonotypes, under half of them owing to an unresolved V gene in the studies checked, with the rest unexplained. That table is the source of V, J and clone size, and D and trimming were worked out from the DNA. Recorded for this sample are about 84,000 clones; over 65% of them occurred a single time. The ten biggest clones cover around 6% of the sample.

Sequencing was performed on peripheral blood. This sequence was found in a man in his forties or fifties with active or convalescent COVID-19.

The CDR3 protein is CASSQDRGWTPLHF. The sequenced DNA is TGCGCCAGCAGCCAAGATAGGGGGTGGACACCCCTCCACTTT. The rearrangement combines TRBV4-1 with TRBJ1-6; tentative D gene TRBD1, with 6 bases matching. From the germline V gene, CDR1 is MGHRA and CDR2 is YSYEKL. V drops 0 bases and J drops 11 bases, leaving 11 bases in between. The cysteine opens and the phenylalanine closes a CDR3 of 14 amino acids. Only CDR3 DNA is held: 42 bases, read in frame from base 1.